These 2 T cell receptor beta chains share one sample of origin, sequenced in a study of T cells in localized non-small cell lung cancer. The assay was immunoSEQ multiplex PCR, and TCRdb's table has in-frame clones only and misses some. The data show about 70,000 clones, 65% to 85% seen once. The source was peripheral blood, collected before any cancer treatment. The receptors come from a female donor of 60 years or more with stage I lung adenocarcinoma.

V is TRBV7-6 and J is TRBJ2-5; D not certain. V lost 3 bases, J lost 5 bases, and 13 bases lay in between. Germline CDR1 SGHVS, CDR2 FNYEAQ. The CDR3 covers 14 residues. CDR3 loop: CASSFRISSETQYF. CDR3 DNA sequence: TGTGCCAGCAGCTTTCGTATCAGTTCGGAGACCCAGTACTTC.

This clone was counted only a few times. The V gene is TRBV19, the J gene TRBJ1-3, with D hard to call. The germline CDR1 and CDR2 sequences are LNHDA and SQIVND (reference sequence). V was pared by 3 bases and J by 0 bases, with 15 bases between. The length of the CDR3 is 17 residues. The CDR3 bases are TGTGCCAGTAGTATCCGGGCAGCTTCTCACTCTGGAAACACCATATATTTT. This codes for CASSIRAASHSGNTIYF.